This TCR beta chain was captured in a study of radiotherapy plus CTLA-4 blockade in lung cancer. The CDR3 sequence is 16 residues long. From germline, CDR1 is MNHEY and CDR2 SMNVEV (reference sequence). V dropped 2 bases and J dropped 3 bases, with 15 bases sitting between them. Sequencing was performed with immunoSEQ multiplex PCR; in TCRdb, only in-frame clones are kept and a portion is missing. The sample contains about 84,000 clones, about three quarters of which appear only once. This clone was counted between two and nine times. Sequences were derived from peripheral blood, sampled from a patient treated with radiotherapy plus ipilimumab. The clonotype was recovered from a human donor with non-small cell lung cancer that progressed on radiotherapy plus ipilimumab. V and J are TRBV27 and TRBJ2-3; a possible D gene is TRBD1 (5 bases). The CDR3 reads CASSLLQGLMTDTQYF. In nucleotides, the CDR3 is TGTGCCAGCAGTTTACTTCAGGGCCTGATGACAGATACGCAGTATTTT.